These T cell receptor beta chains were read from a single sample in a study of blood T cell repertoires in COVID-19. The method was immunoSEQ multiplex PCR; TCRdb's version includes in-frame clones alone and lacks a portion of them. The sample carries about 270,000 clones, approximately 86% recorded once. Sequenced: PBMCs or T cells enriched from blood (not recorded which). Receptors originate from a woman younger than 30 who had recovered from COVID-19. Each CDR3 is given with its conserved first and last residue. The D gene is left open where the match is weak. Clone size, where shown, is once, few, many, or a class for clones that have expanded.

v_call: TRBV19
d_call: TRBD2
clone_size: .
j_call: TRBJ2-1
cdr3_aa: CASSHTSGRQANEQFF
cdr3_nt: TGTGCCAGTAGTCATACTAGCGGGAGGCAGGCTAATGAGCAGTTCTTC

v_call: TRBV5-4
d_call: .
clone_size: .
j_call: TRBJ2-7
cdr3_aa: CASSRDYEQYF
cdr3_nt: TGTGCCAGCAGCCGAGATTACGAGCAGTACTTC

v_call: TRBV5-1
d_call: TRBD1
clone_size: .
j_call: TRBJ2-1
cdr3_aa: CASSQGTGISNEQFF
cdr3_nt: TGCGCCAGCAGCCAAGGGACAGGGATTAGCAATGAGCAGTTCTTC

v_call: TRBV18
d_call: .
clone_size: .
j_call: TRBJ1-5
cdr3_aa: CASSPSAGWREIF
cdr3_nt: TGTGCCAGCTCACCCTCAGCAGGGTGGCGGGAGATTTTT

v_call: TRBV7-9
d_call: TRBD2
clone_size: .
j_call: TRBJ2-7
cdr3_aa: CASSSAGTSGSYEQYF
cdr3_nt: TGTGCCAGCAGCTCAGCCGGGACTAGCGGATCCTACGAGCAGTACTTC

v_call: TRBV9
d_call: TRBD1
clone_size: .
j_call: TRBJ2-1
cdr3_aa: CASSVTGALYNEQFF
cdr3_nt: TGTGCCAGCAGCGTAACAGGGGCCCTTTACAATGAGCAGTTCTTC

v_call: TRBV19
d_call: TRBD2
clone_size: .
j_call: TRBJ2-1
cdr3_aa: CASSISGRGYNEQFF
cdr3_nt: TGTGCCAGTAGTATCTCCGGGAGGGGGTACAATGAGCAGTTCTTC

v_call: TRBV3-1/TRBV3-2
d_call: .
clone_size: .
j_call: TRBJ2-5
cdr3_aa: CASSQDGGRETQYF
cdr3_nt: TGTGCCAGCAGCCAAGACGGCGGTCGAGAGACCCAGTACTTC

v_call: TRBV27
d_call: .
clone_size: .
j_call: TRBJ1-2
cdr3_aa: CASSLRLLQLQGNYGYTF
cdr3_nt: TGTGCCAGCAGTCTCCGGTTATTACAGCTACAAGGAAACTATGGCTACACCTTC

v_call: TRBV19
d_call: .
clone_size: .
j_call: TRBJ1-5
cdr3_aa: CASRRASNQPQHF
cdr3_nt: TGTGCCAGCCGGAGGGCTAGCAATCAGCCCCAGCATTTT

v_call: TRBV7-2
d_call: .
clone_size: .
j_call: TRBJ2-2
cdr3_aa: CASKTQSGANTGELFF
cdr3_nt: TGTGCCAGCAAAACGCAAAGCGGCGCGAACACCGGGGAGCTGTTTTTT

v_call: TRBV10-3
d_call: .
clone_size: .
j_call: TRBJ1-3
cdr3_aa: CAISVQNSGNTIYF
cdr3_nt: TGTGCCATCAGTGTTCAGAACTCTGGAAACACCATATATTTT

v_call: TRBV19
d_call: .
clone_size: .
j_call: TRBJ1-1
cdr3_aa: CASTTGGARTEAFF
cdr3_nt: TGTGCCAGTACGACTGGGGGGGCGCGGACTGAAGCTTTCTTT

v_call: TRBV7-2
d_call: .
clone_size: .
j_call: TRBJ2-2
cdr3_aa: CASSFRLVNTGELFF
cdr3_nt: TGTGCCAGCAGCTTTAGACTCGTAAACACCGGGGAGCTGTTTTTT

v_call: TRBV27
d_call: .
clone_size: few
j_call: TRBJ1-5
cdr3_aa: CASRLTGFSNQPQHF
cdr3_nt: TGTGCCAGCAGGCTGACAGGCTTTAGCAATCAGCCCCAGCATTTT

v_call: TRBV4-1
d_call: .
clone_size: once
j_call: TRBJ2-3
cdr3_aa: CASSQGAASTDTQYF
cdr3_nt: TGCGCCAGCAGCCAAGGGGCAGCTAGCACAGATACGCAGTATTTT

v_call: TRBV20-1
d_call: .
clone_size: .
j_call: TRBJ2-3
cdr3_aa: CRQGTDTQYF
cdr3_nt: TGCCGGCAGGGGACAGATACGCAGTATTTT

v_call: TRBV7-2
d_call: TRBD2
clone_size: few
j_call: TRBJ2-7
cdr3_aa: CASSWTSGGAYEQYF
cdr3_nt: TGTGCCAGCAGCTGGACTAGCGGGGGGGCCTACGAGCAGTACTTC

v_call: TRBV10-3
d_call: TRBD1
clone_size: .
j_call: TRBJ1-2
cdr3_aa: CAISGNRDRGLGYTF
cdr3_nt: TGTGCCATCAGTGGAAACCGGGACAGGGGTCTGGGCTACACCTTC

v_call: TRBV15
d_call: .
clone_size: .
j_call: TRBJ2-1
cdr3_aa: CATSRLSSPGTSIYNEQFF
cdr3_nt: TGTGCCACCAGCAGACTCTCTTCCCCGGGAACAAGCATTTACAATGAGCAGTTCTTC

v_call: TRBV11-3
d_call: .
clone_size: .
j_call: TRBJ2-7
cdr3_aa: CASSLVRSEQYF
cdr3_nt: TGTGCCAGCAGCTTAGTCCGGAGCGAGCAGTACTTC

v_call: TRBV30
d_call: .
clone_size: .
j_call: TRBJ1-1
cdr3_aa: CAWRSGKEAFF
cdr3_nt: TGTGCCTGGAGGTCGGGGAAAGAAGCTTTCTTT

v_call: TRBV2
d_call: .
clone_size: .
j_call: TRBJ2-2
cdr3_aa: CASSAVQGELFF
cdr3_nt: TGTGCCAGCAGTGCCGTTCAGGGAGAGCTGTTTTTT

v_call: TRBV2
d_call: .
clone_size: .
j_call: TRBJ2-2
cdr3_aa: CASSEFEANTGELFF
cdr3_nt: TGTGCCAGCAGTGAATTTGAGGCGAACACCGGGGAGCTGTTTTTT

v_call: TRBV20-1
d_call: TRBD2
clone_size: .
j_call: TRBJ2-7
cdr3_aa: CSASRLAGVSYEQYF
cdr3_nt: TGCAGTGCTAGTAGGCTAGCGGGGGTCTCCTACGAGCAGTACTTC

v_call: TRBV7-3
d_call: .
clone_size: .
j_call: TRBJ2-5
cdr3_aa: CASSRDSQETQYF
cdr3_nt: TGTGCCAGCAGCAGGGACTCCCAAGAGACCCAGTACTTC

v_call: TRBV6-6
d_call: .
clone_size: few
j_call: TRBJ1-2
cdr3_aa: CASIGGLVHGYTF
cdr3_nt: TGTGCCAGCATCGGAGGATTGGTCCATGGCTACACCTTC

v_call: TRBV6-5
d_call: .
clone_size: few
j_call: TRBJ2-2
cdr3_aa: CASSYEGFPGELFF
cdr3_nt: TGTGCCAGCAGTTATGAGGGATTCCCCGGGGAGCTGTTTTTT

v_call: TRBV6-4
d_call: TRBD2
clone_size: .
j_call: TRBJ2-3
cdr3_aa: CASSAAGGADTQYF
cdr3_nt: TGTGCCAGCAGTGCGGCGGGAGGCGCAGATACGCAGTATTTT

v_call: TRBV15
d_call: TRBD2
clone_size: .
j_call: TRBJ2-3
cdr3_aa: CATSPILAGGPPTDTQYF
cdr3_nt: TGTGCCACCAGCCCAATCCTAGCGGGAGGGCCCCCCACAGATACGCAGTATTTT

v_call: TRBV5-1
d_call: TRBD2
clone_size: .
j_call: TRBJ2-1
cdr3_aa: CASSSGLAMNEQFF
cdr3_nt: TGCGCCAGCAGCTCTGGACTAGCGATGAATGAGCAGTTCTTC

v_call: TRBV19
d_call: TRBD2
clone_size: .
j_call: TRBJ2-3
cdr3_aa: CASRTSGSITDTQYF
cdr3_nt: TGTGCCAGTAGGACTAGCGGGAGCATCACAGATACGCAGTATTTT